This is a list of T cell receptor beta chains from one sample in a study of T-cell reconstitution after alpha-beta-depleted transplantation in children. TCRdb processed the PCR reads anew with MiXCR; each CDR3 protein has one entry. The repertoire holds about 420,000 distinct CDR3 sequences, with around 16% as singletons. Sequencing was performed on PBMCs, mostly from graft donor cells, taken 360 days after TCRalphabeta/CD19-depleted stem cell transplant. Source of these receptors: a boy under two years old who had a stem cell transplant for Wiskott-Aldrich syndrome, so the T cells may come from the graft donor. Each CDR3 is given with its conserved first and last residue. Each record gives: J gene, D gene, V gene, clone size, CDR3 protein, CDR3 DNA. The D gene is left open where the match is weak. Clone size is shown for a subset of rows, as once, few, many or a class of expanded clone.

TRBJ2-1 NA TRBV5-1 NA CASSLETGTSYNEQFF TGCGCCAGCAGCTTGGAAACCGGGACATCCTACAATGAGCAGTTCTTC
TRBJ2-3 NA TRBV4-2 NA CASSQDLRGPRRQGTDTQYF TGTGCCAGCAGCCAAGATCTCAGGGGTCCTCGCCGCCAAGGTACGGATACGCAGTATTTT
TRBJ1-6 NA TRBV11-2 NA CASSHRAENSPLHF TGTGCCAGCAGCCATAGGGCGGAAAATTCACCCCTCCACTTT
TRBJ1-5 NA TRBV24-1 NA CAISPPLNQPQHF TGTGCCATATCTCCCCCTTTAAATCAGCCCCAGCATTTT
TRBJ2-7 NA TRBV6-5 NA CASSYSLTGGTSGRNEQYF TGTGCCAGCAGTTACTCGTTGACAGGGGGCACTAGCGGGAGAAACGAGCAGTACTTC
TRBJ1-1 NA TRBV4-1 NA CASSQIIIGRNTEAFF TGCGCCAGCAGCCAAATCATAATAGGGCGAAACACTGAAGCTTTCTTT
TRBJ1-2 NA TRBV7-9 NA CASSYQLPNGYTF TGTGCCAGCAGCTATCAGTTGCCCAATGGCTACACCTTC
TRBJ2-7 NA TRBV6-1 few CASSFRDRKESYEQYF TGTGCCAGCAGCTTCCGAGACAGGAAGGAGTCCTACGAGCAGTACTTC
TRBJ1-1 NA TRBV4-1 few CASSQDRFRSGVSTEAFF TGCGCCAGCAGCCAAGATCGATTTAGATCGGGGGTTTCCACTGAAGCTTTCTTT
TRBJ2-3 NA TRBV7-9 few CASSLAQGSTDTQYF TGTGCCAGCAGCTTAGCGCAAGGCAGCACAGATACGCAGTATTTT
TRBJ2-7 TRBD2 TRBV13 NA CASSLRLAAQYF TGTGCCAGCAGCCTAAGACTAGCGGCGCAGTACTTC
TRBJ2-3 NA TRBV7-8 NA CASSFGPGADTQYF TGTGCCAGCAGCTTCGGACCAGGCGCAGATACGCAGTATTTT
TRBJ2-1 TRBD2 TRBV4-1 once CASSRQLAGAYNEQFF TGCGCCAGCAGCCGTCAACTAGCGGGGGCCTACAATGAGCAGTTCTTC
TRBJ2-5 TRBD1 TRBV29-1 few CSVKQGAQETQYF TGCAGCGTTAAACAGGGGGCCCAAGAGACCCAGTACTTC
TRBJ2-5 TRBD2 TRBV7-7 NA CASSLGEWTSGFTRETEYF TGTGCCAGCAGCTTAGGGGAGTGGACTAGCGGGTTTACCAGAGAGACCGAGTACTTC
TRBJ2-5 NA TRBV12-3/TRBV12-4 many CASSLTGLGETQYF TGTGCCAGCAGTTTAACAGGGCTGGGGGAGACCCAGTACTTC
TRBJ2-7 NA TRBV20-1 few CSALGRSYEQYF TGCAGTGCACTAGGACGATCCTACGAGCAGTACTTC
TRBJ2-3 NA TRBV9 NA CASSPEDGRGGDTQYF TGTGCCAGCAGCCCAGAGGATGGGAGAGGGGGGGATACGCAGTATTTT
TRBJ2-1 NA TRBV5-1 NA CASSFSRTRNEQFF TGCGCCAGCAGCTTTTCTCGGACTCGTAATGAGCAGTTCTTC
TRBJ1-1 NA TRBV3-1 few CASSQYRLGTEAFF TGTGCCAGCAGCCAATACAGGTTGGGGACTGAAGCTTTCTTT
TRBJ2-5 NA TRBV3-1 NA CASSQDSANGRETQYF TGTGCCAGCAGCCAGGACAGCGCCAATGGAAGGGAGACCCAGTACTTC
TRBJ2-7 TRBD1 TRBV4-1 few CASSSLWGQSLSYEQYF TGCGCCAGCAGCTCCCTGTGGGGACAGTCCCTCTCCTACGAGCAGTACTTC
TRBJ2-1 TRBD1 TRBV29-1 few CSVEPWDSFYNEQFF TGCAGCGTTGAGCCGTGGGACAGCTTCTACAATGAGCAGTTCTTC
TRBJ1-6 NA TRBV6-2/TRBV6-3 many CASSHAVSPLHF TGTGCCAGCAGCCACGCGGTATCACCCCTCCACTTT
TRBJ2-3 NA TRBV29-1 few CSSSADTDTQYF TGCAGCTCATCGGCGGACACAGATACGCAGTATTTT
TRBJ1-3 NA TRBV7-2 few CASSLYFGNTIYF TGTGCCAGCAGCTTATACTTTGGAAACACCATATATTTT
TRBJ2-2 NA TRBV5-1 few CASSPVGLAGELFF TGCGCCAGCAGCCCGGTGGGTTTGGCCGGGGAGCTGTTTTTT
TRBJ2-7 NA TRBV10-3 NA CAISRLTDYEQYF TGTGCCATCAGTAGGCTGACAGACTACGAGCAGTACTTC
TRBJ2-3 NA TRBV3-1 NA CASSQETKGGTDTQYF TGTGCCAGCAGCCAAGAGACGAAAGGGGGCACAGATACGCAGTATTTT
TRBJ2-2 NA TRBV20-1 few CSARDRLRVTGELFF TGCAGTGCTAGAGATCGGCTACGAGTCACCGGGGAGCTGTTTTTT
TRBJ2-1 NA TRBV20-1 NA CSARAGSHNEQFF TGCAGTGCTAGGGCTGGGTCCCACAATGAGCAGTTCTTC
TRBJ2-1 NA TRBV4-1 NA CASSQDWFHEQFF TGCGCCAGCAGCCAAGATTGGTTCCATGAGCAGTTCTTC
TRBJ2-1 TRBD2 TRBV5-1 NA CASSYSGRASYNEQFF TGCGCCAGCAGCTATAGCGGGAGGGCCTCCTACAATGAGCAGTTCTTC
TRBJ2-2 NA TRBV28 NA CASLGVTGELFF TGTGCCAGCCTCGGGGTTACCGGGGAGCTGTTTTTT
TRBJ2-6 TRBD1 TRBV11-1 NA CASSARTGQGNGANVLTF TGTGCCAGCAGCGCCCGGACAGGGCAGGGGAATGGGGCCAACGTCCTGACTTTC
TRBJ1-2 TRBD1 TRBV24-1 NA CATSDADRASNYGYTF TGTGCCACCAGTGATGCGGACAGGGCTAGTAACTATGGCTACACCTTC
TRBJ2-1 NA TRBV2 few CASSEAEVQFF TGTGCCAGCAGTGAAGCGGAGGTCCAGTTCTTC
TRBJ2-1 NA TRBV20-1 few CSASFYWTPPNEQFF TGCAGTGCTAGTTTTTACTGGACCCCACCCAATGAGCAGTTCTTC
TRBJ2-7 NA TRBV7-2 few CASGPTGTHWEQYF TGTGCCAGCGGCCCAACCGGGACTCATTGGGAGCAGTACTTC
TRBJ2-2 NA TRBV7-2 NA CASSLVSLTGELFF TGTGCCAGCAGCTTAGTAAGCCTAACCGGGGAGCTGTTTTTT
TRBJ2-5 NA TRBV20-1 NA CSAPSRPGTRGETQYF TGCAGTGCCCCATCCCGCCCCGGGACACGAGGAGAGACCCAGTACTTC
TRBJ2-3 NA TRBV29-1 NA CSVALVLRTDTQYF TGCAGCGTTGCTTTAGTACTCCGCACAGATACGCAGTATTTT
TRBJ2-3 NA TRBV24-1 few CATSDSKVSNTQYF TGTGCCACCAGTGATTCCAAAGTTTCCAATACGCAGTATTTT
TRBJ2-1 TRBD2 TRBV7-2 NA CASSIQPLAGGGNEQFF TGTGCCAGCAGCATCCAGCCACTAGCGGGGGGTGGTAATGAGCAGTTCTTC
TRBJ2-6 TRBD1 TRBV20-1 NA CSARDRRQGTHSGANVLTF TGCAGTGCTAGAGATCGGAGACAGGGGACCCACTCTGGGGCCAACGTCCTGACTTTC
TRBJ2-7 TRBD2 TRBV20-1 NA CSARRLAGGSEQYF TGCAGTGCTCGCAGACTAGCGGGAGGGTCCGAGCAGTACTTC
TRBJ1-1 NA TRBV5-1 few CASWGGMNTEAFF TGCGCCAGCTGGGGGGGAATGAACACTGAAGCTTTCTTT